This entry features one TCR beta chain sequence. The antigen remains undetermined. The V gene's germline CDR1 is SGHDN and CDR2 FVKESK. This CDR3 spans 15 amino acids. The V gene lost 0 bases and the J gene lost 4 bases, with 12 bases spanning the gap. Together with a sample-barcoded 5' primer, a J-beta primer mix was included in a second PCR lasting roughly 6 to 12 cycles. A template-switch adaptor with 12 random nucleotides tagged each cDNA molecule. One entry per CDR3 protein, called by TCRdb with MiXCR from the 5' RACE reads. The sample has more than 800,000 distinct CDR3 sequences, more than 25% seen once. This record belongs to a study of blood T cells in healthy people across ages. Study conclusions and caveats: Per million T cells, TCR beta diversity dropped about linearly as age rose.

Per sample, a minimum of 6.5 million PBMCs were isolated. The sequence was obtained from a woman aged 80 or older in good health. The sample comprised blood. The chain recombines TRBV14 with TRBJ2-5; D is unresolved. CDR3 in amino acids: CASSQDYPYGETQYF. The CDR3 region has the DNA TGTGCCAGCAGCCAAGATTATCCCTATGGAGAGACCCAGTACTTC.